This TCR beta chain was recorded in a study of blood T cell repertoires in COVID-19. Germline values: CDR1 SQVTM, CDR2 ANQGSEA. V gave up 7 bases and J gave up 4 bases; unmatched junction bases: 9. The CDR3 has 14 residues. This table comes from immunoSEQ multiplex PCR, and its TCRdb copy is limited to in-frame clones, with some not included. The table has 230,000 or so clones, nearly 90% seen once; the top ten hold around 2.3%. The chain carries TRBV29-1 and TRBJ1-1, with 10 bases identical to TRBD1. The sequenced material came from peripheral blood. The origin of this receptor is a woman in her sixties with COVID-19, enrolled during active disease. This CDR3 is CSAESRDRGTEAFF. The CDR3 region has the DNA TGCAGCGCCGAGAGCCGGGACAGGGGCACTGAAGCTTTCTTT.